These 27 T cell receptor beta chains originate from one sample sequenced in a study of a mutant IDH1 vaccine in newly diagnosed glioma. No cognate antigen is known for these TCRs. The protocol was immunoSEQ multiplex PCR, while the TCRdb copy is restricted to in-frame clones and leaves out a portion. This sample yields roughly 54,000 clones, of which approximately 81% are seen a single time; roughly 3.5% belongs to the top ten. Sample time point: week 5, during vaccination. Vaccination used 300 ug of mutant IDH1 20-mer peptide per dose, with topical imiquimod. Sequencing used PBMCs, obtained from a glioma patient whose treatment included an IDH1 peptide vaccine. These receptors all stem from a man aged 25-45 years with glioma.

The chain has TRBV19 and TRBJ2-2, with D possibly being TRBD1 or TRBD2 (6 bases each). The CDR3 totals 14 residues. The germline V and J ends were trimmed by 6 bases and 3 bases, with 11 bases remaining between them. Germline CDR1 LNHDA, CDR2 SQIVND (reference sequence). In DNA, the CDR3 is TGTGCCAGTAGCCCGGGGGCTTACACCGGGGAGCTGTTTTTT. This gives the protein CASSPGAYTGELFF.

The chain carries TRBV5-4 and TRBJ2-1, with D tentatively TRBD2 (5 bases). Looked up from germline, CDR1 is SGHNT and CDR2 is YYREEE (reference sequence). Trimming removed 2 bases at V and 2 bases at J, with 11 bases between. CDR3 length: 15 residues. The DNA for the CDR3 is TGTGCCAGCAGCTTTTCAAGGGAGACCTACAATGAGCAGTTCTTC. Its protein is CASSFSRETYNEQFF.

The chain couples TRBV28 to TRBJ2-3; TRBD2 matches at 7 bases. The CDR3 consists of 13 residues. V shed 8 bases, J shed 3 bases, and the junction held 5 bases outside the gene matches. From germline, CDR1 is MDHEN and CDR2 SYDVKM. CDR3 DNA sequence: TGTGCCAGCCGTACGGGGGGAACAGATACGCAGTATTTT. Its translation is CASRTGGTDTQYF.

This chain joins TRBV11-2 and TRBJ1-1, with 9 positions matching TRBD1. Trimming at V came to 5 bases and at J to 1 base, leaving 11 bases not matched to a gene. CDR3 length: 17 amino acids. Germline V gene data show CDR1 as SGHAT and CDR2 as FQNNGV. The CDR3 sequence: CASSTNGQGKTNTEAFF. CDR3 DNA: TGTGCCAGCAGCACTAACGGACAGGGGAAAACGAACACTGAAGCTTTCTTT. Using reference TRBV11-2 and TRBJ1-1 for the parts outside the CDR3, the full variable domain is EAGVAQSPRYKIIEKRQSVAFWCNPISGHATLYWYQQILGQGPKLLIQFQNNGVVDDSQLPKDRFSAERLKGVDSTLKIQPAKLEDSAVYLCASSTNGQGKTNTEAFFGQGTRLTVV.

The V and J genes are TRBV6-6 and TRBJ1-6; D gene ambiguous. The ends were cut back, 7 bases at V and 1 base at J, with 14 bases in the middle. Germline V gene sequence: CDR1 MNHNY, CDR2 SVGAGI (reference sequence). The CDR3 is made up of 16 amino acids. CDR3 nucleotides: TGTGCCAGCAATAAACAGATCAGGTCCTATAATTCACCCCTCCACTTT. Translation gives CASNKQIRSYNSPLHF.

The genes are TRBV11-3 and TRBJ2-3; 11 nucleotides align to TRBD1. J was trimmed by 4 bases and V by 3 bases; bases with no gene match: 9. Looked up from germline, CDR1 is SGHNT and CDR2 is YENEEA. This CDR3 has 17 residues. Here the CDR3 reads CASSFAAGQGAADTQYF. CDR3 coding DNA: TGTGCCAGCAGCTTCGCCGCAGGACAGGGGGCTGCAGATACGCAGTATTTT.

The rearrangement links TRBV6-1 to TRBJ2-2, with D uncertain. The V gene's germline CDR1 is MNHNS and CDR2 SASEGT. The CDR3 loop spans 14 amino acids. The germline V and J ends were trimmed by 3 bases and 5 bases, with 10 bases remaining between them. The CDR3 sequence: CASSDDGRTGELFF. The CDR3, as DNA: TGTGCCAGCAGTGATGATGGGCGTACCGGGGAGCTGTTTTTT.

The rearrangement uses TRBV6-1 and TRBJ2-7; 9 bases fit TRBD1. The CDR3 loop spans 14 amino acids. Germline CDR1 MNHNS, CDR2 SASEGT. The CDR3 DNA sequence: TGTGCCAGCAGTGTACAGGGGGCAAAGGCCCCTATTGTAGTC. It translates to CASSVQGAKAPIVV.

The chain links TRBV7-9 to TRBJ2-7; the D gene is possibly TRBD2 (5 bases). Germline V lookup: CDR1 SEHNR, CDR2 FQNEAQ (reference sequence). The CDR3 length is 15 residues. Trimming cost V 4 bases and J 0 bases, with 13 bases left between them. The CDR3 spells CASSSHSGSSYEQYF. The DNA of the CDR3 is TGTGCCAGCAGCTCCCACTCGGGGAGCTCCTACGAGCAGTACTTC.

The chain links TRBV4-1 to TRBJ2-1; no definite D call. Germline-derived CDR1 and CDR2 are MGHRA and YSYEKL. V lost 2 bases, J lost 5 bases, and 10 bases lay in between. This CDR3 has 14 residues. The CDR3 loop reads CASSQKLPHNEQFF. The CDR3 nucleotides read TGCGCCAGCAGCCAAAAGCTACCTCACAATGAGCAGTTCTTC.

The gene calls are TRBV7-9 and TRBJ2-3; 7 bases are shared with TRBD1. Germline V lookup: CDR1 SEHNR, CDR2 FQNEAQ (reference sequence). V lost 5 bases, J lost 3 bases, and 11 bases stayed unmatched. The CDR3 extends over 16 amino acids. The CDR3: CASSHGQAVVTDTQYF. Written as DNA, the CDR3 is TGTGCCAGCAGCCACGGACAGGCCGTTGTTACAGATACGCAGTATTTT.

This chain links TRBV2 with TRBJ1-4, with no clear D. This CDR3 region has 14 residues. The V end was cut by 2 bases, the J end by 10 bases, with 14 bases between. Germline CDR1 is SNHLY and CDR2 is FYNNEI. DNA of the CDR3: TGTGCCAGCAGTGAAAGCCCCCCTGAAGGAAAACTGTTTTTT. Translation gives CASSESPPEGKLFF.

The J gene is TRBJ1-6, the V gene TRBV5-4, with TRBD1 matching 7 bases. Germline V lookup: CDR1 SGHNT, CDR2 YYREEE (reference sequence). V lost 0 bases to trimming and J lost 8 bases; unmatched junction nucleotides: 11. The CDR3 covers 17 residues. In DNA form, the CDR3 reads TGTGCCAGCAGCTTGGCGGCAGGGGGGAAATCGCATTCACCCCTCCACTTT. It yields the protein CASSLAAGGKSHSPLHF.

This rearrangement joins TRBV7-6 to TRBJ2-5; D uncertain. The CDR3 is made up of 13 amino acids. V was trimmed by 3 bases and J by 5 bases, leaving 10 bases between them. Per the germline V gene, CDR1 is SGHVS and CDR2 is FNYEAQ. CDR3 coding DNA: TGTGCCAGCAGCTTTGGGTTCTCGGAGACCCAGTACTTC. It specifies CASSFGFSETQYF.

This chain joins TRBV29-1 and TRBJ1-1, with D perhaps matching TRBD1 (6 bases). V lost 7 bases to trimming and J lost 9 bases, with 18 bases between them. CDR1 SQVTM and CDR2 ANQGSEA come from the germline V gene. The CDR3 contains 12 residues. The CDR3 coding sequence is TGCAGCGCCGCCGAACAGGGATTTAAAGCTTTCTTT. Protein: CSAAEQGFKAFF.

The rearrangement joins TRBV4-2 to TRBJ2-3, with TRBD2 identical over 14 bases. CDR1 and CDR2 from the germline V gene are LGHNA and YNFKEQ. The CDR3 sequence is 19 residues long. The V segment lost 4 bases and the J segment 0 bases; nucleotides outside the gene matches: 9. The chain's CDR3 is CASSRLGLAGALSTDTQYF. The CDR3 DNA sequence: TGTGCCAGCAGCCGACTGGGACTAGCGGGGGCCCTTAGCACAGATACGCAGTATTTT.

The rearrangement joins TRBV6-6 to TRBJ1-1; possibly TRBD1 for D (6 bases). The CDR3 has 14 amino acids. Deletions cut 2 bases from V and 1 base from J, with 8 bases between. Germline CDR1 reads MNHNY; CDR2 reads SVGAGI (reference sequence). This CDR3 reads CASSYPQGNTEAFF. DNA for the CDR3: TGTGCCAGCAGTTACCCACAGGGGAACACTGAAGCTTTCTTT.

Here the CDR3 reads CASRGLGETQYF. CDR3 bases: TGCGCCAGCAGAGGACTAGGGGAGACCCAGTACTTC. This chain joins TRBV10-2 and TRBJ2-5; 7 bases line up with TRBD2. The J segment lost 5 bases and the V segment lost 6 bases, leaving 3 bases of the junction unmatched. CDR1 and CDR2 from the germline V gene are WSHSY and SAAADI. CDR3 size: 12 residues.

This clone was counted only a few times. V gene TRBV6-5 combines with J gene TRBJ1-5; D is unclear. The ends were cut back, 0 bases at V and 3 bases at J, with 6 bases in the middle. This CDR3 has 14 residues. CDR1 is MNHEY, CDR2 SVGAGI, per germline. The CDR3 spells CASSYSADNQPQHF. Written as DNA, the CDR3 is TGTGCCAGCAGTTACTCGGCTGACAATCAGCCCCAGCATTTT.

The chain uses TRBV10-1 and TRBJ2-1; D might be TRBD1 (6 bases). This CDR3 has 16 amino acids. The V end was cut by 7 bases, the J end by 6 bases, with 22 bases between. CDR1 is WNHNN and CDR2 is SYGVQD in the germline V gene (reference sequence). DNA for the CDR3: TGCGCCAGCATTAACAGGGTTCTCCGTAAGGTCAATGAGCAGTTCTTC. This gives the protein CASINRVLRKVNEQFF.

The chain joins TRBV5-1 to TRBJ2-3; TRBD1 might be the D (5 bases). V shed 0 bases and J shed 2 bases, with 10 bases lying between them. The length of the CDR3 is 15 residues. CDR1 is SGHRS and CDR2 is YFSETQ in the germline V gene. CDR3 protein: CASSLAQANTDTQYF. The CDR3 DNA is TGCGCCAGCAGCTTGGCACAGGCTAACACAGATACGCAGTATTTT.

The rearrangement links TRBV5-1 to TRBJ2-1, with 14 bases lining up with TRBD2. The CDR3 runs to 15 residues. The trim removed 4 bases at V and 7 bases at J, leaving 4 bases unmatched. Germline assignment: CDR1 SGHRS and CDR2 YFSETQ. DNA of the CDR3: TGCGCCAGCAGCAAAGGGACTAGCGGGGGTAATGAGCAGTTCTTC. As protein: CASSKGTSGGNEQFF.

The J gene is TRBJ2-7, the V gene TRBV28; 7 nucleotides align to TRBD1. Losses at the gene ends were 6 bases for V and 7 bases for J; bases not matched to a gene: 15. The V gene's germline CDR1 is MDHEN and CDR2 SYDVKM. This CDR3 has 15 amino acids. CDR3 DNA sequence: TGTGCCAGCAGCGATCGACAGGGTACGGAATCAGAGCAGTACTTC. It specifies CASSDRQGTESEQYF.

The V gene is TRBV5-4, the J gene TRBJ1-1, with 7 bases identical to TRBD1. CDR3 size: 13 residues. The V and J ends lost 5 bases and 3 bases, in that order; junction bases with no gene match: 4. Germline CDR1 reads SGHNT; CDR2 reads YYREEE (reference sequence). CDR3 sequence: CASSPTGYTEAFF. The CDR3 DNA reads TGTGCCAGCAGTCCGACAGGGTACACTGAAGCTTTCTTT. The whole variable domain, remainder taken from reference TRBV5-4 and TRBJ1-1, is ETGVTQSPTHLIKTRGQQVTLRCSSQSGHNTVSWYQQALGQGPQFIFQYYREEENGRGNFPPRFSGLQFPNYSSELNVNALELDDSALYLCASSPTGYTEAFFGQGTRLTVV.

V is TRBV10-1 and J is TRBJ2-7, with 9 bases aligning to TRBD1. The germline V gene has CDR1 WNHNN and CDR2 SYGVQD (reference sequence). V shed 4 bases and J 2 bases; nucleotides not matched to a gene: 6. The CDR3 extends over 15 amino acids. DNA for the CDR3: TGCGCCAGCAGTGGTGGGACAGGGCTCGCCTACGAGCAGTACTTC. It is translated as CASSGGTGLAYEQYF.

The V gene is TRBV5-4, the J gene TRBJ2-5, with D maybe TRBD1 (6 bases). This CDR3 has 16 amino acids. The V gene's germline CDR1 is SGHNT and CDR2 YYREEE (reference sequence). Trimming pared 0 bases from V and 2 bases from J, leaving 14 bases between. The DNA of the CDR3 is TGTGCCAGCAGCTTGGCCCTACAGGGAGCTCAAGAGACCCAGTACTTC. Translation: CASSLALQGAQETQYF.

The rearrangement links TRBV29-1 to TRBJ2-5; D gene ambiguous. Germline V CDR1 and CDR2: SQVTM, ANQGSEA. Trimming pared 5 bases from V and 7 bases from J, leaving 20 bases between. This CDR3 comprises 14 residues. The CDR3 here is CSVRSRASPGTQYF. CDR3 bases: TGCAGCGTTAGGTCCCGAGCCAGCCCGGGGACCCAGTACTTC.